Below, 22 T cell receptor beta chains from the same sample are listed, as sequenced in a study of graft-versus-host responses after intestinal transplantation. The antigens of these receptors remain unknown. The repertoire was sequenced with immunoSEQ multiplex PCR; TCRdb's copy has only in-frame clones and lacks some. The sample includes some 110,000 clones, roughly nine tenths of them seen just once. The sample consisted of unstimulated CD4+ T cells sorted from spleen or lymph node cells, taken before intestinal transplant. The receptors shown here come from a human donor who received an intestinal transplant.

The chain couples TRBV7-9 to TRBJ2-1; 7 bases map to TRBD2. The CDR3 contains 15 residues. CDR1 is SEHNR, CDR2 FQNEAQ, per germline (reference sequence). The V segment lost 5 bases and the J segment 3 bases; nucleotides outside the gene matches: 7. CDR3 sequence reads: CASSHREAVYNEQFF. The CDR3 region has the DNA TGTGCCAGCAGCCACCGGGAGGCTGTCTACAATGAGCAGTTCTTC.

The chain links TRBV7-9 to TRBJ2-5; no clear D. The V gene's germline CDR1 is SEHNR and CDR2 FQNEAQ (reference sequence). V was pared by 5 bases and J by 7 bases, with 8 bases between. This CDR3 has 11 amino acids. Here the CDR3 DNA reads TGTGCCAGCAGCACGCCGGGGACCCAGTACTTC. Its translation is CASSTPGTQYF.

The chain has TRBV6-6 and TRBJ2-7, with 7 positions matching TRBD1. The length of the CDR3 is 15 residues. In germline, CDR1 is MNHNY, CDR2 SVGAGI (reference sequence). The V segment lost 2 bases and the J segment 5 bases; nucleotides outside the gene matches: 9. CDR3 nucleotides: TGTGCCAGCAGTTACCCGGAGACAGGGTTCGACGAGCAGTACTTC. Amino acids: CASSYPETGFDEQYF.

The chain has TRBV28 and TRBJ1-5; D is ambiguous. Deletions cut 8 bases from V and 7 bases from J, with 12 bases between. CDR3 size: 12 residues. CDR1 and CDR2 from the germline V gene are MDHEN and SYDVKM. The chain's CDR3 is CASHPRGQPQHF. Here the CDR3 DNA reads TGTGCCAGCCACCCCCGAGGCCAGCCCCAGCATTTT.

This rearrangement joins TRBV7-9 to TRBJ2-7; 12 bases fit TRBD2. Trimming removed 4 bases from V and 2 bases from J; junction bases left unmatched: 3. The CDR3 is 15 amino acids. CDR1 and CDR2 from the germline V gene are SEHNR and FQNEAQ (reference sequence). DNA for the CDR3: TGTGCCAGCAGCTCTTCTAGCGGGGGGGCCTACGAGCAGTACTTC. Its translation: CASSSSSGGAYEQYF.

For the CDR3, the DNA is TGTGCCAGCAGTGAAGGCGGGAAGGGGACCCAGTACTTC. This gives the protein CASSEGGKGTQYF. The chain couples TRBV6-1 to TRBJ2-5; tentatively, D is TRBD2 (6 bases). The CDR3 is 13 amino acids. With 1 base removed from V and 7 bases from J, the gap between germline ends came to 10 bases. Germline V CDR1 and CDR2: MNHNS, SASEGT.

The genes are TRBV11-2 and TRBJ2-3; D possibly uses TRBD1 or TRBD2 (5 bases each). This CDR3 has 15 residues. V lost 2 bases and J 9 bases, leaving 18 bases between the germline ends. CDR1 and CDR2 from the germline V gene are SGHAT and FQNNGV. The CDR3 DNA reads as TGTGCCAGCAGCTTATTTAGCACCGATGGGGGAACGCAGTATTTT. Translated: CASSLFSTDGGTQYF.

This CDR3 is CASSESGGPYNEQFF. The CDR3 DNA reads TGCGCCAGCAGTGAGAGTGGAGGTCCCTACAATGAGCAGTTCTTC. The chain is built from TRBV10-1 and TRBJ2-1; TRBD2 might be the D (5 bases). V was trimmed by 2 bases and J by 2 bases, leaving 10 bases between them. The CDR3 runs 15 residues. Looked up from germline, CDR1 is WNHNN and CDR2 is SYGVQD (reference sequence).

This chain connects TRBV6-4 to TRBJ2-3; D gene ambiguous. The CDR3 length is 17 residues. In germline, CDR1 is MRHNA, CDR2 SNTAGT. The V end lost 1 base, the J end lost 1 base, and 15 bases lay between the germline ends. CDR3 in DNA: TGTGCCAGCAGTGACTTGCCGTTCCTCAGGCGCACAGATACGCAGTATTTT. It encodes CASSDLPFLRRTDTQYF.

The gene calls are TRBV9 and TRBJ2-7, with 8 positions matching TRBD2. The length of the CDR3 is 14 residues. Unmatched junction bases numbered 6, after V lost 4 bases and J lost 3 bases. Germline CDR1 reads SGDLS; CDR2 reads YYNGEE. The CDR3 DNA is TGTGCCAGCAGCACAGGGACTAGGGGCTACGAGCAGTACTTC. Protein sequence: CASSTGTRGYEQYF.

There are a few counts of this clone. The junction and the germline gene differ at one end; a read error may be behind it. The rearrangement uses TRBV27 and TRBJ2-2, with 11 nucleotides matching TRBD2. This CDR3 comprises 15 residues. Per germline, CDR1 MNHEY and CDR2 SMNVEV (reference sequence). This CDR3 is CASSPGLAEHRGAVF. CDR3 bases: TGTGCCAGCAGTCCGGGACTAGCGGAACACCGGGGAGCTGTTTTT.

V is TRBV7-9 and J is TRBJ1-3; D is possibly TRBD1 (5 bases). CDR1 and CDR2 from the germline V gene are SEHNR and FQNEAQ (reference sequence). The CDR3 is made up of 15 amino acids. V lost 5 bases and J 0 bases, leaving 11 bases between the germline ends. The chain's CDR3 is CASSPTGYSGNTIYF. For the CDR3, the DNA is TGTGCCAGCAGCCCCACAGGATACTCTGGAAACACCATATATTTT.

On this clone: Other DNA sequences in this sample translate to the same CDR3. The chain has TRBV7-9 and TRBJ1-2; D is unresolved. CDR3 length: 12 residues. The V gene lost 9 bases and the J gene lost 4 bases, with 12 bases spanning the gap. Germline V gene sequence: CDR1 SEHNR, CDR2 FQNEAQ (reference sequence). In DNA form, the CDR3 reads TGTGCCAGGCAGGCTGACTCCTATGGCTACACCTTC. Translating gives CARQADSYGYTF.

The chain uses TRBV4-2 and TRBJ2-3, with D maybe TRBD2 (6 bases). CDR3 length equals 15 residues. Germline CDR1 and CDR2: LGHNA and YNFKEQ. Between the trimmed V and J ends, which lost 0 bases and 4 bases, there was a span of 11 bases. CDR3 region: CASSQESWGADTQYF. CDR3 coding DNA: TGTGCCAGCAGCCAAGAGAGTTGGGGGGCAGATACGCAGTATTTT.

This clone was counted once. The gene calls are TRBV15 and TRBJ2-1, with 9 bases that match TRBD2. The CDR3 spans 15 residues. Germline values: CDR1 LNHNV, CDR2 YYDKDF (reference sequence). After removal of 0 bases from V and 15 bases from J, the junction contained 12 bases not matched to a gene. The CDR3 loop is CATSRDRGRVSWLFF. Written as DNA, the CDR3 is TGTGCCACCAGCAGAGATCGCGGGAGGGTCTCCTGGTTGTTCTTC. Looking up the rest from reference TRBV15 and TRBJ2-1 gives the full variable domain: DAMVIQNPRYQVTQFGKPVTLSCSQTLNHNVMYWYQQKSSQAPKLLFHYYDKDFNNEADTPDNFQSRRPNTSFCFLDIRSPGLGDTAMYLCATSRDRGRVSWLFFGPGTRLTVL.

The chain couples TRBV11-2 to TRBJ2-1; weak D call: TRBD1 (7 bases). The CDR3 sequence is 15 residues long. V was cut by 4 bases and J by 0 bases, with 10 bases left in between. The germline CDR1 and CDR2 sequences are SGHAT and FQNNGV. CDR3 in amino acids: CASSSRDSSYNEQFF. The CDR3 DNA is TGTGCCAGCAGCTCGCGGGACAGCTCCTACAATGAGCAGTTCTTC.

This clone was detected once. CDR3 nucleotide sequence: TGTGCCAGCAGCGGCGGTGGCCTAAGCTCTGGAAACACCATATATTTT. It encodes CASSGGGLSSGNTIYF. The rearrangement links TRBV9 to TRBJ1-3; D is unresolved. CDR3 length equals 16 residues. Germline V lookup: CDR1 SGDLS, CDR2 YYNGEE. Between the trimmed V and J ends, which lost 3 bases and 0 bases, there was a span of 13 bases.

The CDR3 protein is CASSLVEGPDTQYF. The CDR3, as DNA: TGTGCCAGCAGCTTGGTGGAGGGACCAGATACGCAGTATTTT. This chain connects TRBV5-5 to TRBJ2-3, with D maybe TRBD2 (6 bases). CDR1 and CDR2 (germline): SGHKS, YYEKEE (reference sequence). V lost 0 bases, J lost 4 bases, and 9 bases lay in between. The CDR3 extends over 14 amino acids. Full variable domain (rest looked up from reference TRBV5-5 and TRBJ2-3): DAGVTQSPTHLIKTRGQQVTLRCSPISGHKSVSWYQQVLGQGPQFIFQYYEKEERGRGNFPDRFSARQFPNYSSELNVNALLLGDSALYLCASSLVEGPDTQYFGPGTRLTVL.

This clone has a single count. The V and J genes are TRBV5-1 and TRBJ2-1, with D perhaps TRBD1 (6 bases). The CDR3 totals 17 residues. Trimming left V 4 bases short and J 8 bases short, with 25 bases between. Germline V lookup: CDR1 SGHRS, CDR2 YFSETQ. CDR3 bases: TGCGCCAGCAGCCTCCAACCCGGGACAAGGGGAACGTATGAGCAGTTCTTC. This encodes CASSLQPGTRGTYEQFF.

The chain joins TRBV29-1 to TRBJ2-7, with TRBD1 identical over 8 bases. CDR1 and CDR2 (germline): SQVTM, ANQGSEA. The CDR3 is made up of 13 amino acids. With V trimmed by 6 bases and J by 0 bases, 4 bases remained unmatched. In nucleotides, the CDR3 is TGCAGCGTCCACAGGGGGGACTCCTACGAGCAGTACTTC. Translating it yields CSVHRGDSYEQYF.

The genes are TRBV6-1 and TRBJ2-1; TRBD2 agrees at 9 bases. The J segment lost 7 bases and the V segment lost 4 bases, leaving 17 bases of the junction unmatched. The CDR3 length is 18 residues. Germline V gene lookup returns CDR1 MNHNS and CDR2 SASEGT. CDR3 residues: CASSATTGLAGWRNEQFF. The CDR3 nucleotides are TGTGCCAGCAGTGCCACCACAGGTCTAGCGGGATGGCGGAATGAGCAGTTCTTC.

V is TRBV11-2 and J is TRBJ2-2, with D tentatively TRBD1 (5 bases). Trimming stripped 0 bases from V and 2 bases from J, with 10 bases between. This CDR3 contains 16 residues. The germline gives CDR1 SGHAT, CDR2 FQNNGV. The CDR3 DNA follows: TGTGCCAGCAGCTTAGAACTGGGGCTAAACACCGGGGAGCTGTTTTTT. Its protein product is CASSLELGLNTGELFF.